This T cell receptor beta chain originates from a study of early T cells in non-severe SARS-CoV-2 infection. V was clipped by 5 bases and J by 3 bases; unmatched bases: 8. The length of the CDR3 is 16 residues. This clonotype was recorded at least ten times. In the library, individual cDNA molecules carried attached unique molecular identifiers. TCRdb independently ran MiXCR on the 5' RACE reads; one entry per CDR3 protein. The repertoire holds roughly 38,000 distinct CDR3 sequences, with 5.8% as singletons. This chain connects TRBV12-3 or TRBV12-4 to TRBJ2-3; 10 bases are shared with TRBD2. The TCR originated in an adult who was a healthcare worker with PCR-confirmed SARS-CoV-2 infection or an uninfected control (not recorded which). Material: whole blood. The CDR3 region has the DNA TGTGCCAGCAGTCCTGGATTAGCGGGAGGAACAGATACGCAGTATTTT. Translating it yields CASSPGLAGGTDTQYF.